This record looks at one T cell receptor beta chain sequence and its context. Its antigen remains unknown. It was with a sample-barcoded 5' primer and a J-beta primer mix that a second PCR of about 6 to 12 cycles was run. In TCRdb, the 5' RACE reads were re-called with MiXCR into one record per CDR3 protein. The data contain some 1.6 million distinct CDR3 sequences, roughly a third of them singletons. The sample comes from a study of blood T cells in healthy people across ages. Regarding the study as a whole: Unsorted PBMC input precluded a conclusive naive versus antigen-experienced comparison. Percentage of naive T cells showed a strong correlation with TCR beta diversity. CMV infection status of these donors was not known.

Caucasian individuals from Russia who were healthy and aged about 6 to 100 acted as donors. Sequenced material: blood. The source is a woman younger than 45 in good health.

CDR3 sequence: CASRAGGGEALREQFF. As DNA, the CDR3 is TGTGCCAGCAGGGCCGGGGGGGGCGAGGCCCTACGTGAGCAGTTCTTC. This rearrangement joins TRBV6-5 to TRBJ2-1; 8 bases align to TRBD2. Unmatched junction bases numbered 16, after V lost 6 bases and J lost 9 bases. The CDR3 runs to 16 residues. The V gene's germline CDR1 is MNHEY and CDR2 SVGAGI.